These 31 T cell receptor beta chains came from one sample sequenced in a study of tissue T cells after allogeneic stem cell transplantation. Stated time point: mouse harvest day 14 after allogeneic transplant. Mouse grafts combined 10^7 T-cell-depleted bone marrow cells with 10^6 splenic CD5+ T cells. Sequencing used immunoSEQ multiplex PCR; TCRdb keeps in-frame clones, though not all of them. The data hold roughly 3,000 clones, with over 40% observed a single time. The sample taken for sequencing was lymph node tissue. These receptors all come from a female BALB/c mouse given C57BL/6 T cells with graft-versus-host disease after an allogeneic hematopoietic cell transplant.

Points on this clone: Germline and genes: mouse. The read finishes 1 residue shy of the CDR3 end, and the germline J gene is used to complete it. The V call is TRBV5, the J call TRBJ2-5; no definite D call. CDR1 and CDR2 from the germline V gene are LGHNA and YNLKQL (reference sequence). The CDR3 covers 15 residues. V was shortened by 0 bases and J by 0 bases, with 7 bases between the two germline ends. This CDR3 is CASSQDTLNQDTQYF. The part of the CDR3 DNA that was read is TGTGCCAGCAGCCAAGATACACTTAACCAAGACACCCAGTAC.

For this clone: Gene names are mouse gene names. From the germline J gene comes the end of the CDR3, since the read stops 1 residue before it. The chain couples TRBV26 to TRBJ2-7; 8 nucleotides align to TRBD1. CDR3 length equals 15 residues. The V gene's germline CDR1 is KGHPV and CDR2 FQNQEV (reference sequence). The V gene end was trimmed by 4 bases and the J gene end by 0 bases; junction bases not matched to a gene: 5. The CDR3 DNA, read in part, is TGTGCCAGCAGTCCCGACAGGGGAAGCTCCTATGAACAGTAC. Amino acids: CASSPDRGSSYEQY. The entire CDR3 protein reads CASSPDRGSSYEQYF.

Note on this clone: Mouse gene names apply. The CDR3 bases that were read are TGTGCCAGCAGTGATACTGGGGTAAACACCGGGCAGCTCTAC. Its protein product is CASSDTGVNTGQLY. The CDR3 in its entirety is CASSDTGVNTGQLYF. This chain links TRBV13-3 with TRBJ2-2; 7 bases are shared with TRBD2. The sequenced fragment ends 1 residue before the CDR3 boundary, so the rest is inferred from the germline J gene. V trimming: 1 base; J trimming: 1 base; junction bases outside the gene matches: 1. The CDR3 sequence is 15 residues long. Germline CDR1 is NNHDY and CDR2 is SYVADS.

Comments on this clone: Mouse gene names and germline throughout. The read finishes 1 residue shy of the CDR3 end, and the germline J gene is used to complete it. V usage is TRBV13-1 and J usage is TRBJ1-1; D is unclear. Between the trimmed V and J ends, which lost 3 bases and 0 bases, there was a span of 3 bases. The germline gives CDR1 NSHNY, CDR2 SYGAGN. This CDR3 region has 12 residues. The part of the CDR3 DNA that was read is TGTGCCAGCAGTGGTCCAAACACAGAAGTCTTC. Its protein is CASSGPNTEVF. The CDR3 as a whole reads CASSGPNTEVFF.

In this sample, this clone turned up a few times. Genes here carry mouse names. The CDR3 extends 1 residue past the end of the read, so its final part is completed from the germline J gene. The chain has TRBV16 and TRBJ1-1, with no clear D. This CDR3 has 14 residues. Trimming stripped 1 base from V and 0 bases from J, with 6 bases between. Per the germline V gene, CDR1 is SGHSA and CDR2 is FRNQAP. The sequenced CDR3 bases are TGTGCAAGCAGCTTAGGGTCAACAAACACAGAAGTCTTC. Its protein is CASSLGSTNTEVF. The full CDR3 protein reads CASSLGSTNTEVFF.

The table lists this clone with a few counts. Gene names refer to mouse genes. The sequence runs out 1 residue before the end of the CDR3; the remainder is reconstructed from the germline J gene. This chain links TRBV19 with TRBJ1-3; 10 bases are shared with TRBD1. CDR1 FNHDT and CDR2 SITEND come from the germline V gene (reference sequence). The CDR3 contains 15 residues. The ends lost 4 bases at V and 2 bases at J; junction bases unmatched: 3. The CDR3 loop is CASSSTGGAGNTLYF. The sequenced part of the CDR3 DNA is TGTGCCAGCAGTTCGACAGGGGGCGCTGGAAATACGCTCTAT. The whole variable domain, remainder taken from reference TRBV19 and TRBJ1-3, is GGIITQTPKFLIGQEGQKLTLKCQQNFNHDTMYWYRQDSGKGLRLIYYSITENDLQKGDLSEGYDASREKKSSFSLTVTSAQKNEMAVFLCASSSTGGAGNTLYFGEGSRLIVV.

On this clone: Gene names are mouse gene names. This CDR3 is CASSIDWGGNTGQLYF. The covered CDR3 bases are TGTGCCAGCAGCATCGACTGGGGGGGGAACACCGGGCAGCTCTAC. The chain combines TRBV4 with TRBJ2-2, with 11 nucleotides matching TRBD2. The read ends 1 residue early relative to the CDR3; the germline J gene fills the gap. Germline V CDR1 and CDR2: LGHDT, YNNKQL (reference sequence). V was clipped by 5 bases and J by 2 bases; unmatched bases: 4. CDR3 length: 16 amino acids.

This clone is judged medium-sized. Germline and genes: mouse. The missing CDR3 end, 1 residue past where the read stops, is filled in from the germline J gene. The chain uses TRBV1 and TRBJ2-1, with D possibly being TRBD1 (6 bases). CDR1 and CDR2 (germline): NSQYPW, LRSPGD (reference sequence). V lost 4 bases, J lost 0 bases, and 10 bases lay in between. This CDR3 region has 15 residues. Incomplete CDR3 DNA: TGCACCTGCAGTGGAGGGACAATTAACTATGCTGAGCAGTTC. Translated, it gives CTCSGGTINYAEQF. The CDR3 as a whole reads CTCSGGTINYAEQFF.

With respect to this clone: Any gene name here is a mouse gene name. The DNA ends 1 residue before the CDR3 does, and the rest of the CDR3 is filled in from the germline J gene. V usage is TRBV3 and J usage is TRBJ1-5, with D possibly matching TRBD1 (6 bases). V lost 4 bases, J lost 9 bases, and 10 bases lay in between. The CDR3 sequence is 12 residues long. The germline V gene has CDR1 SNHLY and CDR2 FYNGKV (reference sequence). The sequenced part of the CDR3 DNA is TGTGCCAGCAGCTCCTCAGGGGCGGCTCCGCTT. It yields the protein CASSSSGAAPL. The entire CDR3 reads CASSSSGAAPLF.

Concerning this clone: Here the gene names and germline are mouse. The read ends 1 residue before the CDR3 terminus; that terminus is restored from the germline J gene. J is TRBJ2-5 and V is TRBV26, with D maybe TRBD1 (5 bases). The CDR3 consists of 13 residues. The V gene's germline CDR1 is KGHPV and CDR2 FQNQEV (reference sequence). Trimming shortened V by 3 bases and J by 6 bases, and 10 bases separated the two germline ends. The CDR3: CASSLGREDTQYF. CDR3 DNA, as far as it was read: TGTGCCAGCAGTCTTGGCAGGGAGGACACCCAGTAC.

In this sample, this clone is large. Gene names refer to mouse genes. The read gets to within 1 residue of the CDR3 end, and the germline J gene fills in the rest. V gene TRBV15 combines with J gene TRBJ2-3, with D perhaps TRBD1 (6 bases). The germline gives CDR1 SGHND, CDR2 FRSKSL. The V gene lost 2 bases and the J gene lost 4 bases, with 7 bases spanning the gap. This CDR3 comprises 13 residues. This CDR3 is CASSLWDTETLYF. The CDR3 DNA, read in part, is TGTGCCAGCAGTTTATGGGACACAGAAACGCTGTAT.

This clone is deemed medium-sized. The gene names here belong to mouse. Read sequence stops 1 residue before the CDR3 end, and the germline J gene provides the missing end. The gene calls are TRBV26 and TRBJ1-6; 8 positions agree with TRBD1. TRBJ1-6 is filed as an ORF, its function uncertain. Germline loops: CDR1 KGHPV, CDR2 FQNQEV (reference sequence). The length of the CDR3 is 15 residues. J lost 7 bases, V lost 2 bases, and 4 bases had no gene match. Here the CDR3 reads CASSLAGGKNSPLYF. The sequenced part of the CDR3 DNA is TGTGCCAGCAGTCTGGCAGGGGGCAAGAATTCGCCCCTCTAC.

By share of the sample, this clone is large. Gene names follow the mouse nomenclature. CDR3 residues: CASSWDWGYAEQFF. The sequenced part of the CDR3 DNA is TGTGCCAGCTCTTGGGACTGGGGGTATGCTGAGCAGTTC. The rearrangement links TRBV12-1 to TRBJ2-1; TRBD2 agrees at 11 bases. The read stops 1 residue short of the end of the CDR3; the missing end is completed from the germline J gene. This CDR3 is built from 14 residues. Trimming cost V 3 bases and J 4 bases; bases outside gene matches: 1. Germline V gene lookup returns CDR1 SGHSN and CDR2 HYEKVE.

For this clone: Mouse names are used for the genes. With the read ending 1 residue before the CDR3 end, the germline J gene is used to fill in that end. The rearrangement uses TRBV12-2 and TRBJ2-5; TRBD2 agrees at 8 bases. CDR3 length: 14 amino acids. Germline assignment: CDR1 SGHLS and CDR2 HYDKME. After removal of 2 bases from V and 2 bases from J, the junction contained 2 bases not matched to a gene. Incomplete CDR3 DNA: TGTGCCAGCTCTCGACTGGGGACCCAAGACACCCAGTAC. It specifies CASSRLGTQDTQY. The full-length CDR3 reads as CASSRLGTQDTQYF.

About this clone: Gene names follow the mouse nomenclature. The read gets to within 1 residue of the CDR3 end, and the germline J gene fills in the rest. The rearrangement joins TRBV3 to TRBJ2-4, with D perhaps being TRBD1 or TRBD2 (5 bases each). This CDR3 comprises 13 residues. The V end was cut by 4 bases, the J end by 3 bases, with 8 bases between. Germline V lookup: CDR1 SNHLY, CDR2 FYNGKV (reference sequence). CDR3 loop: CASSSGPQNTLYF. The sequenced CDR3 bases are TGTGCCAGCAGCTCGGGACCGCAAAACACCTTGTAC.

For this clone: Each gene name is a mouse one. The read comes to an end 1 residue before the CDR3 does, leaving the germline J gene to fill in the end. V is TRBV19 and J is TRBJ1-6; 11 positions agree with TRBD1. Being an ORF, TRBJ1-6 has a function that is uncertain. The germline gives CDR1 FNHDT, CDR2 SITEND (reference sequence). This CDR3 has 16 amino acids. With 2 bases clipped from V and 3 bases from J, the junction kept 1 base outside the gene matches. The CDR3 loop reads CASSMGTGGYNSPLYF. The DNA read from the CDR3 is TGTGCCAGCAGTATGGGGACAGGGGGCTATAATTCGCCCCTCTAC.

This clone is medium-sized (0.01 to 0.1%). The gene symbols are mouse symbols. The CDR3 end falls 1 residue outside the read, so it is completed with the germline J gene. J is TRBJ2-7 and V is TRBV26; the D gene is possibly TRBD1 (7 bases). Trimming left V 2 bases short and J 2 bases short, with 10 bases between. In germline, CDR1 is KGHPV, CDR2 FQNQEV (reference sequence). This CDR3 has 14 amino acids. The CDR3: CASSLEGATYEQYF. The sequenced CDR3 bases are TGTGCCAGCAGTCTGGAGGGGGCCACCTATGAACAGTAC. The variable domain in full, completed from reference TRBV26 and TRBJ2-7, reads NSKVIQTPRYLVKGQGQKAKMRCIPEKGHPVVFWYQQNKNNEFKFLINFQNQEVLQQIDMTEKRFSAECPSNSPCSLEIQSSEAGDSALYLCASSLEGATYEQYFGPGTRLTVL.

Comments on this clone: Germline and genes here are mouse. The read terminates 1 residue ahead of where the CDR3 ends, so the germline J gene completes it. The chain uses TRBV12-1 and TRBJ1-4, with D unresolved. Germline values: CDR1 SGHSN, CDR2 HYEKVE. V was shortened by 3 bases and J by 0 bases, with 7 bases between the two germline ends. CDR3 length: 14 residues. This CDR3 is CASSYQISNERLFF. The sequenced part of the CDR3 DNA is TGTGCCAGCTCTTATCAAATTTCCAACGAAAGATTATTT.

With respect to this clone: Genes and germline come from the mouse. The read ends 1 residue before the CDR3 terminus; that terminus is restored from the germline J gene. This rearrangement joins TRBV12-2 to TRBJ2-3; TRBD1 matches at 9 bases. The CDR3 is 15 residues long. The trim removed 0 bases at V and 0 bases at J, leaving 0 bases unmatched. CDR1 and CDR2 (germline): SGHLS, HYDKME. CDR3 residues: CASSLGTGSAETLYF. The CDR3 DNA, read in part, is TGTGCCAGCTCTCTCGGGACAGGGAGTGCAGAAACGCTGTAT.

This clone was detected only a few times. Any gene name here is a mouse gene name. The read ends 1 residue early relative to the CDR3; the germline J gene fills the gap. This chain links TRBV19 with TRBJ2-3; 10 bases align to TRBD2. Germline CDR1 reads FNHDT; CDR2 reads SITEND (reference sequence). After removal of 4 bases from V and 0 bases from J, the junction contained 2 bases not matched to a gene. CDR3 length equals 15 residues. CDR3 region: CASSSGLGSAETLYF. CDR3 DNA (partial): TGTGCCAGCAGTTCGGGACTGGGGAGTGCAGAAACGCTGTAT.

As for this clone: Mouse names are used for the genes. CDR3 DNA (partial): TGTGCCAGCAGGAGGGGCTGGGGCCCCTATGAACAGTAC. Its protein product is CASRRGWGPYEQY. The full CDR3 is CASRRGWGPYEQYF. This chain connects TRBV13-3 to TRBJ2-7; D may be TRBD2 (6 bases). Sequencing ends 1 residue short of the CDR3 end; the germline J gene provides the rest. The CDR3 length is 14 residues. Trimming took 5 bases from V and 2 from J, leaving 14 bases between them. Germline values: CDR1 NNHDY, CDR2 SYVADS.

This clone showed up just a few times. Gene names denote mouse genes. The read is 1 residue too short to cover the CDR3 end, so that end is filled in from the germline J gene. The chain couples TRBV2 to TRBJ2-1; perhaps TRBD2 as D (7 bases). The CDR3 is 16 amino acids. Germline loops: CDR1 LGHNA, CDR2 YSYQKL. V lost 0 bases and J lost 3, with 12 bases in between. CDR3 DNA (partial): TGTGCCAGCAGCCAAGATCGGTGGGGGGCCTATGCTGAGCAGTTC. The encoded protein is CASSQDRWGAYAEQF. The full CDR3 sequence reads CASSQDRWGAYAEQFF.

About this clone: All gene names here are mouse names. The CDR3 goes on 1 residue after the read ends, and that part is filled in from the germline J gene. The chain recombines TRBV3 with TRBJ1-3; D is unclear. Deletions cut 3 bases from V and 0 bases from J, with 6 bases between. Germline assignment: CDR1 SNHLY and CDR2 FYNGKV (reference sequence). The CDR3 consists of 14 residues. Partial CDR3 DNA: TGTGCCAGCAGCTTCGGGTATTCTGGAAATACGCTCTAT. Translated: CASSFGYSGNTLY. The entire CDR3 protein is CASSFGYSGNTLYF.

This clone is large (0.1 to 1%) by share. Gene names are the mouse ones. From the germline J gene comes the end of the CDR3, since the read stops 1 residue before it. V usage is TRBV12-2 and J usage is TRBJ2-1, with 11 nucleotides matching TRBD2. Germline lookup yields CDR1 SGHLS and CDR2 HYDKME. With V trimmed by 4 bases and J by 3 bases, 4 bases remained unmatched. CDR3 size: 15 residues. This CDR3 reads CASSPLGGRYAEQFF. The CDR3 bases that were read are TGTGCCAGCTCACCACTGGGGGGGCGCTATGCTGAGCAGTTC.

As regards this clone: The germline and genes are mouse ones. The read ends 1 residue early relative to the CDR3; the germline J gene fills the gap. This sequence joins TRBV26 and TRBJ1-1; 7 bases map to TRBD1. The CDR3 is 12 residues long. Germline V gives CDR1 KGHPV, CDR2 FQNQEV (reference sequence). With 6 bases clipped from V and 10 bases from J, the junction kept 8 bases outside the gene matches. CDR3 region: CASRTGTEGVFF. The sequenced part of the CDR3 DNA is TGTGCCAGCAGGACCGGGACAGAGGGAGTCTTC.

This clone is termed medium-sized. These gene names are mouse names. The read stops 1 residue short of the end of the CDR3; the missing end is completed from the germline J gene. The chain uses TRBV16 and TRBJ2-2, with 11 bases aligning to TRBD2. V shed 5 bases, J shed 2 bases, and the junction held 4 bases outside the gene matches. The germline CDR1 and CDR2 sequences are SGHSA and FRNQAP. The CDR3 is made up of 16 amino acids. The CDR3: CASSHHWGGNTGQLYF. The covered CDR3 bases are TGTGCAAGCAGCCATCACTGGGGGGGCAACACCGGGCAGCTCTAC.

Relative to its sample, this clone is medium-sized (0.01 to 0.1%). Gene names and germline match the mouse. The observed sequence ends 1 residue before the CDR3 terminus, with the missing tail filled in from the germline J gene. This chain uses TRBV5 with TRBJ2-7; 8 bases align to TRBD1. Germline assignment: CDR1 LGHNA and CDR2 YNLKQL (reference sequence). With V trimmed by 2 bases and J by 0 bases, 0 bases remained unmatched. This CDR3 region has 14 residues. The sequenced part of the CDR3 DNA is TGTGCCAGCAGCCAAACAGGGGGCTCCTATGAACAGTAC. It is translated as CASSQTGGSYEQY. The whole CDR3 is CASSQTGGSYEQYF.

This clone is medium-sized in the sample. Mouse gene names apply. The read stops 1 residue short of the end of the CDR3; the missing end is completed from the germline J gene. The chain links TRBV29 to TRBJ2-1; 7 bases match TRBD1. Trimming at V came to 7 bases and at J to 0 bases, leaving 3 bases not matched to a gene. Germline V gene data show CDR1 as MSHET and CDR2 as SYDVDS. CDR3 length: 14 amino acids. Incomplete CDR3 DNA: TGTGCTAGCACCCCAGGGGGTAACTATGCTGAGCAGTTC. Translating it yields CASTPGGNYAEQF. The complete CDR3 reads CASTPGGNYAEQFF.

With regard to this clone: Genes and germline come from the mouse. The read ends 1 residue before the CDR3 terminus; that terminus is restored from the germline J gene. The chain is built from TRBV20 and TRBJ1-3; 8 bases are a match to TRBD1. Germline CDR1 GFQATS, CDR2 STVNSAI. Trimming took 6 bases from V and 1 from J; bases not matched to a gene: 5. This CDR3 contains 14 residues. Incomplete CDR3 DNA: TGTGGTGCCAGACAGGGGCCATCTGGAAATACGCTCTAT. The encoded protein is CGARQGPSGNTLY. The full CDR3 is CGARQGPSGNTLYF.

Notes on this clone: All gene names here are mouse names. The CDR3 end falls 1 residue outside the read, so it is completed with the germline J gene. The chain joins TRBV5 to TRBJ2-4; 7 nucleotides line up with TRBD1. Germline V gene lookup returns CDR1 LGHNA and CDR2 YNLKQL (reference sequence). V was clipped by 2 bases and J by 3 bases; unmatched bases: 2. The CDR3 is 14 amino acids. The CDR3 sequence is CASSQTGEQNTLYF. The CDR3 bases that were read are TGTGCCAGCAGCCAAACAGGGGAACAAAACACCTTGTAC.

Worth noting for this clone: Germline and genes: mouse. Read coverage stops 1 residue before the CDR3 terminus; the germline J gene supplies the remainder. V and J are TRBV12-1 and TRBJ1-1; D might be TRBD1 (5 bases). There are 13 residues in the CDR3. Germline loops: CDR1 SGHSN, CDR2 HYEKVE. V lost 0 bases to trimming and J lost 2 bases, with 6 bases between them. The CDR3 spells CASSLGDNTEVFF. Partial CDR3 DNA: TGTGCCAGCTCTCTCGGGGACAACACAGAAGTCTTC.